Listed here are 11 T cell receptor beta chains from one sample, sequenced in a study of T-cell reconstitution after alpha-beta-depleted transplantation in children. Using unique molecular identifiers, the investigators prepared the TCRbeta library. From the PCR reads, TCRdb called clonotypes with MiXCR, one entry per CDR3 protein. The top ten clones hold about 28% of a sample with about 1,000,000 distinct CDR3 sequences, around 30% of them seen once. This specimen was PBMCs, mostly from graft donor cells, taken 360 days after TCRalphabeta/CD19-depleted stem cell transplant. These receptors all come from a boy younger than two who had a stem cell transplant for SCID, so the T cells may come from the graft donor.

The J gene is TRBJ2-7, the V gene TRBV12-3 or TRBV12-4; 9 nucleotides agree with TRBD2. V dropped 0 bases and J dropped 2; count of bases not matched to a gene: 5. This CDR3 spans 16 amino acids. CDR3 DNA sequence: TGTGCCAGCAGTTTAGCGTCAGCTAGCGGGGCCTACGAGCAGTACTTC. It codes for CASSLASASGAYEQYF.

The chain is built from TRBV21-1 and TRBJ2-3; the tabulated D call, TRBD1, remains unverified against the DNA. TRBV21-1 has pseudogene status. CDR3 size: 15 residues. The CDR3 sequence: CASSKQGNRGETQYF. The DNA for the CDR3 is TGTGCCAGCAGCAAACAGGGCAACAGGGGGGAGACGCAGTATTTT.

This clonotype was detected a few times. The V gene is TRBV5-1, the J gene TRBJ2-2; TRBD1 matches at 8 bases. V trimming: 3 bases; J trimming: 3 bases; junction bases outside the gene matches: 10. Per the germline V gene, CDR1 is SGHRS and CDR2 is YFSETQ. The CDR3 sequence is 17 residues long. The CDR3 is CASSSTFGQGYTGELFF. In DNA, the CDR3 is TGCGCCAGCAGCTCGACCTTTGGACAGGGATACACCGGGGAGCTGTTTTTT.

The chain has TRBV5-1 and TRBJ2-7; a possible D gene is TRBD2 (6 bases). V was clipped by 4 bases and J by 2 bases, with 16 bases between them. The CDR3 sequence is 15 residues long. The germline V gene has CDR1 SGHRS and CDR2 YFSETQ. The CDR3 bases are TGCGCCAGCAGCCTGGGCGGGACGGACCCCTACGAGCAGTACTTC. Its translation is CASSLGGTDPYEQYF.

The chain employs TRBV20-1 and TRBJ2-2; D assignment may be TRBD1 or TRBD2 (5 bases each). Germline CDR1 is DFQATT and CDR2 is SNEGSKA (reference sequence). V dropped 4 bases and J dropped 3 bases, with 15 bases sitting between them. The CDR3 runs to 15 residues. DNA for the CDR3: TGCAGTGCTAAAGCGGACAAACGCGACACCGGGGAGCTGTTTTTT. It translates to CSAKADKRDTGELFF.

This clonotype appeared a few times. V is TRBV24-1 and J is TRBJ2-3; the D gene is possibly TRBD2 (6 bases). Deletions cut 9 bases from V and 9 bases from J, with 21 bases between. CDR1 is KGHDR, CDR2 SFDVKD, per germline. The CDR3 sequence is 14 residues long. CDR3 nucleotide sequence: TGTGCCACCGAGGACGGGGGTTTGAGGACGACGCAGTATTTT. This gives the protein CATEDGGLRTTQYF.

This chain joins TRBV12-3 or TRBV12-4 and TRBJ2-3; D is unclear. This CDR3 is 15 amino acids long. V gave up 3 bases and J gave up 4 bases, with 14 bases separating them. DNA for the CDR3: TGTGCCAGCAGTTTTAGGCGTGGAAATGCAGATACGCAGTATTTT. Its protein product is CASSFRRGNADTQYF.

The chain is built from TRBV20-1 and TRBJ2-7; TRBD2 matches 14 bases. The CDR3 extends over 14 amino acids. V dropped 6 bases and J dropped 4; count of bases not matched to a gene: 5. Germline-derived CDR1 and CDR2 are DFQATT and SNEGSKA (reference sequence). The CDR3 reads CSAARLAGGYEQYF. In DNA, the CDR3 is TGCAGTGCCGCCCGACTAGCGGGGGGGTACGAGCAGTACTTC.

CDR3 region: CATSSGGRETQYF. Here the CDR3 DNA reads TGTGCCACCAGTTCAGGGGGCCGGGAGACCCAGTACTTC. This chain uses TRBV24-1 with TRBJ2-5, with 8 bases lining up with TRBD1. The CDR3 contains 13 residues. After removal of 6 bases from V and 5 bases from J, the junction contained 4 bases not matched to a gene. In germline, CDR1 is KGHDR, CDR2 SFDVKD.

The gene calls are TRBV6-2 or TRBV6-3 and TRBJ1-1; 8 bases fit TRBD1. V lost 2 bases, J lost 5 bases, and 7 bases stayed unmatched. This CDR3 contains 15 residues. The germline V gene encodes CDR1 MNHEY and CDR2 SVGEGT. CDR3 sequence (DNA): TGTGCCAGCAGTTACGCGACAGGGGCTGGAACTGAAGCTTTCTTT. Amino acid sequence: CASSYATGAGTEAFF.

This sequence joins TRBV11-2 and TRBJ2-1; D is perhaps TRBD2 (7 bases). CDR3 length: 15 residues. Germline values: CDR1 SGHAT, CDR2 FQNNGV. Deletions cut 5 bases from V and 5 bases from J, with 16 bases between. This CDR3 is CASSLLGRGHNEQFF. The CDR3 DNA is TGTGCCAGCAGCCTCTTGGGGCGGGGGCACAATGAGCAGTTCTTC.